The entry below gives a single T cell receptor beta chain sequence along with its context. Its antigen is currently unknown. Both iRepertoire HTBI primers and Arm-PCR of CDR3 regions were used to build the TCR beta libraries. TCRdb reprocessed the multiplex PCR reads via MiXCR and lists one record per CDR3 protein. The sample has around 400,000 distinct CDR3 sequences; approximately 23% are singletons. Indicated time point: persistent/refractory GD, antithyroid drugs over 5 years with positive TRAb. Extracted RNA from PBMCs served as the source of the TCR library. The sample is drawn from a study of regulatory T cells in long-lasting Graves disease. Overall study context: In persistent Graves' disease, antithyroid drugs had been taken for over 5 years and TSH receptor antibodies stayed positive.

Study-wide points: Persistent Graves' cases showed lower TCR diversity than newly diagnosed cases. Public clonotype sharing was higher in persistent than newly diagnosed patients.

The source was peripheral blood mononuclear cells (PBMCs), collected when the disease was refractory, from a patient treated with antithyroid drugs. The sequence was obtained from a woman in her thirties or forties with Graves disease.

The CDR3 bases are TGTGCCAGCAGCCCAGACGGGGACCAGCCCCAGCATTTT. Its protein product is CASSPDGDQPQHF. The genes are TRBV7-2 and TRBJ1-5, with a weak D call TRBD1 (5 bases). The CDR3 is made up of 13 amino acids. With 5 bases removed from V and 7 bases from J, the gap between germline ends came to 12 bases. Germline V lookup: CDR1 SGHTA, CDR2 FQGNSA.